This record looks at one T cell receptor beta chain sequence and its context. These data are taken from a study of blood T cell repertoires in COVID-19. Study context: T cells, B-cell-depleted T cells, or PBMCs provided the cDNA or gDNA that served as material.

CDR1 is SGHNT, CDR2 YENEEA, per germline. After removal of 6 bases from V and 6 bases from J, the junction contained 16 bases not matched to a gene. The CDR3 sequence is 17 residues long. Original analysis: Estimates of nucleated cell counts were drawn from the amplification of reference gene primers. TCRdb keeps only in-frame clones here, not all; method: immunoSEQ multiplex PCR. That table supplies the V and J calls and clone size; D and trimming were determined from the DNA. The data show almost 200,000 clones, with around 92% seen just once and roughly 8.1% held by the top ten. The study assigned cohorts using participant-reported clinical history.

This clonotype was sampled from a young woman who had recovered from COVID-19. Source material: PBMCs or T cells enriched from blood (not recorded which). The chain is built from TRBV11-3 and TRBJ1-5, with TRBD1 matching 8 bases. The CDR3 nucleotides read TGTGCCAGCAGTTGGCCTACCGACAGGGGTATTGGTCAGCCCCAGCATTTT. It encodes CASSWPTDRGIGQPQHF.